Described below is a single TCR beta chain sequence and its context. Per the original methods: Estimates of nucleated cell counts were drawn from the amplification of reference gene primers. TCRdb's copy holds only in-frame clones and misses some; the assay was immunoSEQ multiplex PCR. That table supplies the V and J calls and clone size; D and trimming were determined from the DNA. The profile shows fewer than 200,000 clones, 70% to 90% of them singletons. The data stem from a study of blood T cell repertoires in COVID-19. As for the study in general: The United States, Italy and Spain provided the acute and convalescent COVID-19 samples. T cells, B-cell-depleted T cells, or PBMCs supplied cDNA or gDNA.

The TCR sequence derives from a man aged 60-69 years who had recovered from COVID-19. The source material was peripheral blood.

The CDR3 loop reads CASSGGTGASGANVLTF. The CDR3 coding sequence is TGTGCCAGCAGTGGAGGGACAGGAGCGTCTGGGGCCAACGTCCTGACTTTC. This chain joins TRBV7-2 and TRBJ2-6, with TRBD1 identical over 8 bases. CDR3 length: 17 amino acids. CDR1 and CDR2 from the germline V gene are SGHTA and FQGNSA. The ends lost 6 bases at V and 1 base at J; junction bases unmatched: 8.